These 20 T cell receptor beta chains originate from one sample sequenced in a study of blood T cell repertoires in COVID-19. Assay used: immunoSEQ multiplex PCR; TCRdb lists only in-frame clones, some missing. The table lists about 38,000 clones, approximately 69% of them singletons. The sequencing input was peripheral blood. The receptor set was obtained from a man between 65 and 80 years old with COVID-19, enrolled during active disease.

This sequence joins TRBV4-3 and TRBJ1-2, with 7 bases identical to TRBD1. The ends lost 1 base at V and 6 bases at J; junction bases unmatched: 2. Germline CDR1 and CDR2: LGHNA and YSLEER. This CDR3 has 13 residues. The CDR3 DNA reads as TGCGCCAGCAGCCAAGTGGGACAGAATGGCTACACCTTC. Translation: CASSQVGQNGYTF.

Only one count was recorded for this clone. DNA of the CDR3: TGTGCCACCTCTAGCGGGAGGACCTACAATGAGCAGTTCTTC. Translation gives CATSSGRTYNEQFF. J is TRBJ2-1 and V is TRBV19; 11 bases fit TRBD2. Trimming took 10 bases from V and 2 from J; bases not matched to a gene: 4. CDR1 and CDR2 from the germline V gene are LNHDA and SQIVND (reference sequence). This CDR3 region has 14 residues.

The rearrangement joins TRBV19 to TRBJ1-2; TRBD1 is a possible D gene (5 bases). Germline V CDR1 and CDR2: LNHDA, SQIVND (reference sequence). This CDR3 has 12 amino acids. V lost 10 bases to trimming and J lost 8 bases, with 17 bases between them. The CDR3 DNA reads as TGTGCCACCCAGGGCAGGGTCGGAGGCTACACCTTC. The encoded protein is CATQGRVGGYTF.

The genes are TRBV18 and TRBJ1-1; D remains ambiguous. The germline V gene encodes CDR1 KGHSH and CDR2 LQKENI. V dropped 2 bases and J dropped 1 base, with 8 bases sitting between them. This CDR3 contains 14 residues. CDR3 region: CASSPDLANTEAFF. DNA for the CDR3: TGTGCCAGCTCACCAGACTTAGCGAACACTGAAGCTTTCTTT.

This clone was detected only a few times. The chain links TRBV5-4 to TRBJ2-7, with a tentative D call TRBD2 (6 bases). The length of the CDR3 is 14 residues. The V and J ends lost 0 bases and 0 bases respectively, with 7 bases between them. CDR1 is SGHNT, CDR2 YYREEE, per germline (reference sequence). As DNA, the CDR3 is TGTGCCAGCAGCTTGGTCGGGAGCTCCTACGAGCAGTACTTC. Its translation is CASSLVGSSYEQYF.

The V call is TRBV28, the J call TRBJ1-6; D uncertain. In germline, CDR1 is MDHEN, CDR2 SYDVKM. Deletions cut 4 bases from V and 0 bases from J, with 13 bases between. CDR3 length equals 17 residues. The CDR3 spells CASSSGVGSSYNSPLHF. CDR3 DNA: TGTGCCAGCAGTTCCGGGGTGGGGAGCTCCTATAATTCACCCCTCCACTTT.

This clone was seen more than once but under ten times. The chain combines TRBV5-1 with TRBJ1-4; possibly TRBD1 for D (5 bases). V was pared by 4 bases and J by 0 bases, with 10 bases between. This CDR3 region has 15 residues. Germline V lookup: CDR1 SGHRS, CDR2 YFSETQ. This CDR3 reads CASSPQVATNEKLFF. The CDR3, as DNA: TGCGCCAGCAGCCCACAGGTCGCAACTAATGAAAAACTGTTTTTT.

The chain joins TRBV7-2 to TRBJ1-2; D remains unclear. The germline V gene encodes CDR1 SGHTA and CDR2 FQGNSA. The ends were cut back, 5 bases at V and 5 bases at J, with 24 bases in the middle. The CDR3 sequence is 17 residues long. The CDR3 protein is CASSPAPGSTLRYGYTF. In nucleotides, the CDR3 is TGTGCCAGCAGCCCTGCCCCCGGGTCAACTTTAAGATATGGCTACACCTTC.

A few counts support this clone. This chain links TRBV5-5 with TRBJ2-7; tentative D call: TRBD2 (5 bases). Trimming pared 4 bases from V and 5 bases from J, leaving 10 bases between. The CDR3 extends over 12 amino acids. In germline, CDR1 is SGHKS, CDR2 YYEKEE (reference sequence). The CDR3 nucleotides read TGTGCCAGCAGCCGCCTCGGGAACGAGCAGTACTTC. Its protein is CASSRLGNEQYF.

This chain connects TRBV7-2 to TRBJ2-2; 7 nucleotides align to TRBD1. The germline V gene has CDR1 SGHTA and CDR2 FQGNSA. The V segment lost 2 bases and the J segment 5 bases; nucleotides outside the gene matches: 8. CDR3 length: 16 residues. The CDR3 loop reads CASSLPNRGRTGELFF. The CDR3 DNA reads as TGTGCCAGCAGCTTACCAAACAGGGGACGGACCGGGGAGCTGTTTTTT.

V gene TRBV19 combines with J gene TRBJ2-1; tentative D call: TRBD2 (5 bases). Per the germline V gene, CDR1 is LNHDA and CDR2 is SQIVND (reference sequence). The germline V and J ends were trimmed by 7 bases and 4 bases, with 17 bases remaining between them. This CDR3 contains 15 residues. The CDR3 coding sequence is TGTGCCAGTACCTTAGGGAGCGCGAAGTACAATGAGCAGTTCTTC. It codes for CASTLGSAKYNEQFF.

This clone was found once. This sequence joins TRBV5-4 and TRBJ1-2; 9 nucleotides line up with TRBD1. CDR1 is SGHNT and CDR2 is YYREEE in the germline V gene (reference sequence). Trimming cost V 1 base and J 4 bases; bases outside gene matches: 2. The CDR3 loop spans 14 amino acids. The CDR3 loop reads CASSLWTGVYGYTF. The CDR3 DNA is TGTGCCAGCAGCTTGTGGACAGGGGTCTATGGCTACACCTTC.

The rearrangement joins TRBV7-2 to TRBJ2-1; D remains unclear. V lost 8 bases, J lost 3 bases, and 14 bases lay in between. CDR1 and CDR2 from the germline V gene are SGHTA and FQGNSA. This CDR3 region has 14 residues. The CDR3 region is CASCPLPGYNEQFF. In DNA, the CDR3 is TGTGCCAGCTGCCCACTCCCAGGCTACAATGAGCAGTTCTTC. The full variable domain, rest sourced from reference TRBV7-2 and TRBJ2-1, is GAGVSQSPSNKVTEKGKDVELRCDPISGHTALYWYRQSLGQGLEFLIYFQGNSAPDKSGLPSDRFSAERTGGSVSTLTIQRTQQEDSAVYLCASCPLPGYNEQFFGPGTRLTVL.

The chain employs TRBV6-1 and TRBJ1-1, with TRBD1 as a possible D gene (5 bases). Per germline, CDR1 MNHNS and CDR2 SASEGT. This CDR3 is built from 14 residues. The V end was cut by 4 bases, the J end by 6 bases, with 15 bases between. Here the CDR3 DNA reads TGTGCCAGCAGTGCAGCTCAGGGTGGGGCTGAAGCTTTCTTT. Protein product: CASSAAQGGAEAFF.

Details on this clone: This sample also contains other DNA sequences that code for the same CDR3. The rearrangement uses TRBV5-4 and TRBJ1-2; 8 bases agree with TRBD1. Losses at the gene ends were 4 bases for V and 3 bases for J; bases not matched to a gene: 2. Germline CDR1 reads SGHNT; CDR2 reads YYREEE (reference sequence). This CDR3 spans 13 amino acids. CDR3 residues: CASSLGQDYGYTF. The CDR3 DNA follows: TGTGCCAGCAGCCTGGGACAGGACTATGGCTACACCTTC. The whole variable domain, filled in from reference TRBV5-4 and TRBJ1-2, reads ETGVTQSPTHLIKTRGQQVTLRCSSQSGHNTVSWYQQALGQGPQFIFQYYREEENGRGNFPPRFSGLQFPNYSSELNVNALELDDSALYLCASSLGQDYGYTFGSGTRLTVV.

A word on this clone: This specimen includes other DNA sequences encoding the same CDR3. The chain has TRBV5-1 and TRBJ1-1; the match to TRBD1 covers 9 bases. The CDR3 runs to 14 residues. The germline gives CDR1 SGHRS, CDR2 YFSETQ. Losses at the gene ends were 5 bases for V and 0 bases for J; bases not matched to a gene: 2. In DNA form, the CDR3 reads TGCGCCAGCAGGGGACAGGGAATGAACACTGAAGCTTTCTTT. The encoded protein is CASRGQGMNTEAFF. The full variable domain, with the rest looked up from reference TRBV5-1 and TRBJ1-1, is KAGVTQTPRYLIKTRGQQVTLSCSPISGHRSVSWYQQTPGQGLQFLFEYFSETQRNKGNFPGRFSGRQFSNSRSEMNVSTLELGDSALYLCASRGQGMNTEAFFGQGTRLTVV.

This chain uses TRBV12-5 with TRBJ2-6; tentatively, D is TRBD1 (5 bases). The CDR3 is made up of 21 amino acids. V dropped 0 bases and J dropped 0 bases, with 21 bases sitting between them. CDR1 and CDR2 (germline): LGHNT, FRNRAP. The CDR3 sequence is CASGLVIGWNLRGSGANVLTF. In nucleotides, the CDR3 is TGTGCTAGTGGTTTGGTAATAGGGTGGAACCTTAGGGGCTCTGGGGCCAACGTCCTGACTTTC.

This rearrangement joins TRBV19 to TRBJ2-3; 9 positions match TRBD1. The trim removed 8 bases at V and 2 bases at J, leaving 5 bases unmatched. The CDR3 covers 14 residues. Germline CDR1 reads LNHDA; CDR2 reads SQIVND (reference sequence). CDR3 region: CASRTGVFTDTQYF. The DNA of the CDR3 is TGTGCCAGTCGGACAGGGGTGTTCACAGATACGCAGTATTTT.

V and J are TRBV5-1 and TRBJ2-1; 10 nucleotides agree with TRBD2. Germline assignment: CDR1 SGHRS and CDR2 YFSETQ. With V trimmed by 1 base and J by 4 bases, 5 bases remained unmatched. This CDR3 has 16 residues. CDR3 residues: CASSLQGAGGYNEQFF. In DNA, the CDR3 is TGCGCCAGCAGCTTGCAAGGAGCGGGAGGGTACAATGAGCAGTTCTTC.

The table lists this clone with a few counts. The chain recombines TRBV5-6 with TRBJ2-6; maybe TRBD2 (5 bases). CDR3 length: 16 residues. CDR1 and CDR2 from the germline V gene are SGHDT and YYEEEE. Trimming took off 0 bases at V and 1 base at J, with 8 bases between the two ends. Written as DNA, the CDR3 is TGTGCCAGCAGCTTGGTCCGGGATTCTGGGGCCAACGTCCTGACTTTC. It yields the protein CASSLVRDSGANVLTF.